These 27 T cell receptor beta chains came from one sample sequenced in a study of blood T cell repertoires in COVID-19. Sequenced by immunoSEQ multiplex PCR; TCRdb stores in-frame clones only, minus some. Seen here are about 47,000 clones, roughly 87% observed once, and the top ten hold over 7%. Sequencing was performed on peripheral blood. These receptors all come from a man between 60 and 75 years old with active COVID-19.

The chain is built from TRBV27 and TRBJ2-7, with D perhaps matching TRBD1 (6 bases). Germline values: CDR1 MNHEY, CDR2 SMNVEV (reference sequence). The CDR3 contains 13 residues. Between the trimmed V and J ends, which lost 7 bases and 0 bases, there was a span of 10 bases. The CDR3 protein is CASNYRDSYEQYF. As DNA, the CDR3 is TGTGCCAGCAATTACAGGGACTCCTACGAGCAGTACTTC.

The V gene is TRBV7-8, the J gene TRBJ2-7; 7 bases agree with TRBD1. CDR1 is SGHVS and CDR2 is FQNEAQ in the germline V gene. The CDR3 spans 15 residues. V gave up 5 bases and J gave up 3 bases; unmatched junction bases: 10. The CDR3 DNA is TGTGCCAGCAGCACCAGCCCCGACAGGGACTACGAGCAGTACTTC. It is translated as CASSTSPDRDYEQYF.

V gene TRBV7-8 combines with J gene TRBJ1-1; D gene uncertain. V was trimmed by 1 base and J by 3 bases, leaving 6 bases between them. CDR3 length equals 13 residues. The germline gives CDR1 SGHVS, CDR2 FQNEAQ. The DNA for the CDR3 is TGTGCCAGCAGCTTAGGCACGGACACTGAAGCTTTCTTT. Translating gives CASSLGTDTEAFF.

The V call is TRBV28, the J call TRBJ1-2, with TRBD1 matching 10 bases. The germline CDR1 and CDR2 sequences are MDHEN and SYDVKM. The CDR3 runs 13 residues. The J segment lost 8 bases and the V segment lost 7 bases, leaving 7 bases of the junction unmatched. CDR3 sequence: CASNRQGARGYTF. The CDR3 nucleotides read TGTGCCAGCAATCGACAGGGGGCAAGGGGCTACACCTTC.

This clone is a singleton in its sample. The chain joins TRBV2 to TRBJ1-4; a weak D match, TRBD1 (5 bases). The germline V gene encodes CDR1 SNHLY and CDR2 FYNNEI. The CDR3 runs to 14 residues. Between the trimmed V and J ends, which lost 2 bases and 5 bases, there was a span of 9 bases. DNA of the CDR3: TGTGCCAGCAGTGAAACAGGAATCAATGAAAAACTGTTTTTT. This translates into CASSETGINEKLFF.

The CDR3 here is CASSYSGRQGQGYTF. The CDR3 region has the DNA TGTGCCAGCAGTTACTCGGGACGACAGGGGCAGGGCTACACCTTC. This chain links TRBV6-5 with TRBJ1-2, with 8 nucleotides matching TRBD1. CDR3 length equals 15 residues. The germline V gene has CDR1 MNHEY and CDR2 SVGAGI. V shed 0 bases, J shed 8 bases, and the junction held 8 bases outside the gene matches.

The rearrangement links TRBV27 to TRBJ1-1, with 7 positions matching TRBD1. The ends lost 5 bases at V and 0 bases at J; junction bases unmatched: 6. This CDR3 comprises 15 residues. Germline values: CDR1 MNHEY, CDR2 SMNVEV (reference sequence). The CDR3 bases are TGTGCCAGCAGTCCACGGACAGGACTGAACACTGAAGCTTTCTTT. It yields the protein CASSPRTGLNTEAFF.

J is TRBJ2-7 and V is TRBV28, with 7 bases aligning to TRBD1. The CDR3 has 13 amino acids. Unmatched junction bases numbered 6, after V lost 6 bases and J lost 4 bases. Germline values: CDR1 MDHEN, CDR2 SYDVKM. In nucleotides, the CDR3 is TGTGCCAGCAGCACGGACAGGCAGTACGAGCAGTACTTC. This sequence encodes CASSTDRQYEQYF.

The chain joins TRBV6-5 to TRBJ2-1; 11 bases line up with TRBD2. Looked up from germline, CDR1 is MNHEY and CDR2 is SVGAGI. The V gene end was trimmed by 8 bases and the J gene end by 6 bases; junction bases not matched to a gene: 6. This CDR3 has 14 amino acids. CDR3 region: CASEGTSGVNEQFF. The CDR3 DNA follows: TGTGCCAGCGAGGGGACTAGCGGTGTCAATGAGCAGTTCTTC.

This clone turned up a few times. The chain combines TRBV6-5 with TRBJ2-2; D not certain. Germline V lookup: CDR1 MNHEY, CDR2 SVGAGI. V was trimmed by 2 bases and J by 2 bases, leaving 3 bases between them. The length of the CDR3 is 13 residues. The CDR3 region has the DNA TGTGCCAGCAGTTACCTTAACACCGGGGAGCTGTTTTTT. Amino acid sequence: CASSYLNTGELFF.

This rearrangement joins TRBV6-6 to TRBJ1-2; 9 bases align to TRBD1. CDR1 MNHNY and CDR2 SVGAGI come from the germline V gene (reference sequence). The CDR3 is 15 amino acids. The V gene end was trimmed by 0 bases and the J gene end by 1 base; junction bases not matched to a gene: 0. CDR3 DNA sequence: TGTGCCAGCAGTTACTCGACAGGGGGTAACTATGGCTACACCTTC. It encodes CASSYSTGGNYGYTF.

The chain joins TRBV28 to TRBJ2-7; perhaps TRBD1 as D (7 bases). There are 12 residues in the CDR3. V was cut by 3 bases and J by 5 bases, with 8 bases left in between. Germline CDR1 MDHEN, CDR2 SYDVKM. The CDR3 sequence: CASSFRGDEQYF. CDR3 nucleotide sequence: TGTGCCAGCAGTTTCAGGGGGGACGAGCAGTACTTC.

The CDR3 loop reads CASSLYNRGEQFF. The CDR3 DNA follows: TGTGCCAGCAGTTTATACAACAGGGGTGAGCAGTTCTTC. The gene calls are TRBV27 and TRBJ2-1; 7 positions match TRBD1. Germline V gene sequence: CDR1 MNHEY, CDR2 SMNVEV (reference sequence). Trimming cost V 1 base and J 9 bases; bases outside gene matches: 3. This CDR3 is built from 13 residues.

The J gene is TRBJ2-2, the V gene TRBV11-1; a weak D match, TRBD2 (5 bases). CDR3 size: 13 residues. V was shortened by 4 bases and J by 6 bases, with 9 bases between the two germline ends. Per germline, CDR1 SGHAT and CDR2 FQDESV (reference sequence). The chain's CDR3 is CASSSRRAGELFF. CDR3 sequence (DNA): TGTGCCAGCAGCTCCAGGCGGGCCGGGGAGCTGTTTTTT.

The CDR3 nucleotides read TGTGCCAGCAGCCGGAAGTTACTAGCGGGGGGTGGTGAGCAGTTCTTC. It encodes CASSRKLLAGGGEQFF. The V and J genes are TRBV4-2 and TRBJ2-1, with 12 positions matching TRBD2. The germline gives CDR1 LGHNA, CDR2 YNFKEQ. CDR3 length equals 16 residues. V lost 4 bases and J lost 9; bases outside the gene matches: 10.

This chain uses TRBV5-4 with TRBJ1-3; D unresolved. V was trimmed by 3 bases and J by 2 bases, leaving 9 bases between them. The germline CDR1 and CDR2 sequences are SGHNT and YYREEE (reference sequence). The CDR3 is 14 amino acids. CDR3 loop: CASSSTQAGNTIYF. The CDR3 DNA reads as TGTGCCAGCAGCTCCACCCAGGCTGGAAACACCATATATTTT.

This chain connects TRBV11-2 to TRBJ2-1; D might be TRBD2 (6 bases). V shed 2 bases and J shed 4 bases, with 18 bases lying between them. The CDR3 sequence is 17 residues long. Germline CDR1 is SGHAT and CDR2 is FQNNGV. CDR3 sequence: CASSLSTWGGEYNEQFF. CDR3 nucleotides: TGTGCCAGCAGCTTATCTACGTGGGGCGGGGAGTACAATGAGCAGTTCTTC.

The gene calls are TRBV24-1 and TRBJ2-3; the D gene is possibly TRBD1 (5 bases). V lost 5 bases to trimming and J lost 2 bases, with 25 bases between them. This CDR3 has 19 amino acids. Germline V gene data show CDR1 as KGHDR and CDR2 as SFDVKD. The CDR3 nucleotides read TGTGCCACCAGTGGCAGGGTCGGGCCGCCGCCCCAGACCACAGATACGCAGTATTTT. It translates to CATSGRVGPPPQTTDTQYF.

V usage is TRBV30 and J usage is TRBJ1-5, with D maybe TRBD1 (6 bases). The CDR3 length is 14 residues. Germline loops: CDR1 GTSNPN, CDR2 SVGIG (reference sequence). V was trimmed by 2 bases and J by 3 bases, leaving 11 bases between them. The CDR3 region has the DNA TGTGCCTGGAGTTGGGGGCTTGACAATCAGCCCCAGCATTTT. It encodes CAWSWGLDNQPQHF.

V usage is TRBV6-4 and J usage is TRBJ1-6, with 7 bases that match TRBD1. The CDR3 is 16 amino acids. The ends lost 4 bases at V and 9 bases at J; junction bases unmatched: 12. CDR1 MRHNA and CDR2 SNTAGT come from the germline V gene. CDR3 residues: CASSVPRQGLFSPLHF. Written as DNA, the CDR3 is TGTGCCAGCAGTGTCCCCCGACAGGGTTTATTTTCACCCCTCCACTTT.

This clone was seen just once. The chain employs TRBV7-3 and TRBJ2-6, with 9 bases aligning to TRBD1. With V trimmed by 2 bases and J by 3 bases, 8 bases remained unmatched. The CDR3 loop spans 18 amino acids. CDR1 SGHTA and CDR2 FQGTGA come from the germline V gene. Here the CDR3 reads CASSLLGQGEVGANVLTF. CDR3 coding DNA: TGTGCCAGCAGCTTATTGGGACAGGGTGAAGTTGGGGCCAACGTCCTGACTTTC.

This clone was detected once. This chain uses TRBV10-2 with TRBJ2-5, with TRBD2 identical over 13 bases. This CDR3 contains 15 residues. V dropped 7 bases and J dropped 2; count of bases not matched to a gene: 4. CDR1 and CDR2 (germline): WSHSY, SAAADI. CDR3 residues: CASNRLAGGQETQYF. The CDR3 coding sequence is TGCGCCAGCAATAGACTAGCGGGGGGTCAAGAGACCCAGTACTTC.

This clone was seen a few times. The J gene is TRBJ2-7, the V gene TRBV4-1; 14 bases fit TRBD2. Per the germline V gene, CDR1 is MGHRA and CDR2 is YSYEKL. The CDR3 has 13 residues. V trimming: 5 bases; J trimming: 12 bases; junction bases outside the gene matches: 6. The DNA of the CDR3 is TGCGCCAGCAGCATCGGGACTAGCGGGAGCCGGTACTTC. Protein: CASSIGTSGSRYF.

The rearrangement joins TRBV6-2 or TRBV6-3 to TRBJ1-1; D perhaps matches TRBD1 (6 bases). Germline CDR1 reads MNHEY; CDR2 reads SVGEGT. Trimming took 3 bases from V and 4 from J, leaving 12 bases between them. The CDR3 is 14 residues long. The CDR3 bases are TGTGCCAGCAGTTATCGAGGGGGGGGCACTGAAGCTTTCTTT. Residues: CASSYRGGGTEAFF.

The V and J genes are TRBV5-1 and TRBJ2-1, with 7 bases that match TRBD1. Looked up from germline, CDR1 is SGHRS and CDR2 is YFSETQ. Trimming at V came to 1 base and at J to 2 bases, leaving 3 bases not matched to a gene. The CDR3 totals 15 residues. This CDR3 is CASSLRDSPYNEQFF. The CDR3 nucleotides read TGCGCCAGCAGCTTGCGGGACAGCCCCTACAATGAGCAGTTCTTC. Full variable domain (remainder filled in from reference TRBV5-1 and TRBJ2-1): KAGVTQTPRYLIKTRGQQVTLSCSPISGHRSVSWYQQTPGQGLQFLFEYFSETQRNKGNFPGRFSGRQFSNSRSEMNVSTLELGDSALYLCASSLRDSPYNEQFFGPGTRLTVL.

The count of this clone is one. This chain joins TRBV11-2 and TRBJ1-2, with no clear D. Germline CDR1 reads SGHAT; CDR2 reads FQNNGV. This CDR3 comprises 13 residues. V dropped 0 bases and J dropped 4 bases, with 6 bases sitting between them. CDR3 in amino acids: CASSLEGSYGYTF. The CDR3, as DNA: TGTGCCAGCAGCTTAGAGGGGAGCTATGGCTACACCTTC.

Written as DNA, the CDR3 is TGTGCCAGTAGTGGTGGCCGACTAGCGGGAGGATTTGAGCAGTTCTTC. Its protein product is CASSGGRLAGGFEQFF. The V and J genes are TRBV19 and TRBJ2-1, with 13 bases fitting TRBD2. Germline assignment: CDR1 LNHDA and CDR2 SQIVND (reference sequence). The CDR3 totals 16 residues. V shed 5 bases and J 9 bases; nucleotides not matched to a gene: 10.